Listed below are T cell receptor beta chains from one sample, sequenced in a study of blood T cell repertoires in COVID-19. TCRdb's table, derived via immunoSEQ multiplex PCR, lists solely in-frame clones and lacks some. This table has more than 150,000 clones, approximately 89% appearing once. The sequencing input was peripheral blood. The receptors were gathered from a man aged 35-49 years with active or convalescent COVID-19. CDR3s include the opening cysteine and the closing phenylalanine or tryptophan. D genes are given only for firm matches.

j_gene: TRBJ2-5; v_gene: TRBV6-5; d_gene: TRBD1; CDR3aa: CASSYSDREETQYF
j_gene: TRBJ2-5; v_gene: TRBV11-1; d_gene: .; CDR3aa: CASSKEGQETQYF
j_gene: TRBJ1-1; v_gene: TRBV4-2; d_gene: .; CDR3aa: CASSQSGRGDDTEAFF
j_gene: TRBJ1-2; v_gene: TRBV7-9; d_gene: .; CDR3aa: CASSLSELRANYGYTF
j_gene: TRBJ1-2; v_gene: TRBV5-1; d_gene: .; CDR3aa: CASSLAGGDGPYGYTF
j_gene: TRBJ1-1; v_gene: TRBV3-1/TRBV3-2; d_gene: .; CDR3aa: CASSQVRGGEAFF
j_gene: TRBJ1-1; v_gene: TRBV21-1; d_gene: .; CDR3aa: CASTLRGGLVNTEAFF
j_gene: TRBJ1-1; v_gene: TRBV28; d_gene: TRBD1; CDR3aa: CASSLWTGMANTEAFF
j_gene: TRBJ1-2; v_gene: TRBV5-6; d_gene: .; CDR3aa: CASSLQYGYTF
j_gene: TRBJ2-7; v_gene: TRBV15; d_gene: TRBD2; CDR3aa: CATSTGRGAYEQYF
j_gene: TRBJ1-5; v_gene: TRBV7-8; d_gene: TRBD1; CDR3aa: CASSYTGTGFSNQPQHF
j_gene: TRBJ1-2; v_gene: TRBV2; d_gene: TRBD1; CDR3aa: CASSLEGAGRSGYTF
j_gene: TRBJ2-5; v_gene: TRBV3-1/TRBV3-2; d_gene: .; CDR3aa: CASSHTGLDKTQYF
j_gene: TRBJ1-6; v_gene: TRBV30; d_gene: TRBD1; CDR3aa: CAWSEQGGRNSPLHF
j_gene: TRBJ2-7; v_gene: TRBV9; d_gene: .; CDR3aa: CASSPQVFSTYEQYF
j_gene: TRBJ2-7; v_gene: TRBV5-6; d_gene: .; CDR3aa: CASSLAITGTLDKQYF
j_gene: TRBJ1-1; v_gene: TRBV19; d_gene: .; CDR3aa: CASRQGRNTEAFF
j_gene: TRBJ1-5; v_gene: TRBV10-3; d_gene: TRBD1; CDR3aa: CAISEFFLRQGSNQPQHF
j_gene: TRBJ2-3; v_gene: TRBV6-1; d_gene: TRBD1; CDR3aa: CASSDRGPRTDTQYF
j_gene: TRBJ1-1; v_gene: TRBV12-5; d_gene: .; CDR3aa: CASGLDAAGEVNTEAFF
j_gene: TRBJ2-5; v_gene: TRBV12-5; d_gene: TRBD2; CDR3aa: CASGPGEAGGPTHQETQYF
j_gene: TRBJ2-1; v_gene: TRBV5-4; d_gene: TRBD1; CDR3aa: CASSLGQGPYEQFF